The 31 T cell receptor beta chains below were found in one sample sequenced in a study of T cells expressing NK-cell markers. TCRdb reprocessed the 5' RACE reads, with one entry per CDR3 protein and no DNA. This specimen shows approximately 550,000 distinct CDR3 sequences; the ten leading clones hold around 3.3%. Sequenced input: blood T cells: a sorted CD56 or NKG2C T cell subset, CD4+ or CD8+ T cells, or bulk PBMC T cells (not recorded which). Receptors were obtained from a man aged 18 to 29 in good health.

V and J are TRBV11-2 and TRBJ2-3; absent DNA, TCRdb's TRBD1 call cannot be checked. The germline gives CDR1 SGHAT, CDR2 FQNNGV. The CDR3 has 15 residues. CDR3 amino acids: CASRSWGAPTDTQYF.

CDR3 region: CASSALHEETQYF. V gene TRBV6-2 or TRBV6-3 combines with J gene TRBJ2-5; with no DNA, the TCRdb D assignment of TRBD2 cannot be verified. CDR1 is MNHEY, CDR2 SVGEGT, per germline. This CDR3 is 13 amino acids long.

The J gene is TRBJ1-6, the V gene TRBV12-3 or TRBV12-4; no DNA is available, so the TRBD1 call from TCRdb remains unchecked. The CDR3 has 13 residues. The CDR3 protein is CASRRQGNSPLHF.

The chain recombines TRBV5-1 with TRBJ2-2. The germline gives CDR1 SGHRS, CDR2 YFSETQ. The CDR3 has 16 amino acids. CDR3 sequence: CASSRQGSSNTGELFF. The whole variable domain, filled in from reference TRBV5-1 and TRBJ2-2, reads KAGVTQTPRYLIKTRGQQVTLSCSPISGHRSVSWYQQTPGQGLQFLFEYFSETQRNKGNFPGRFSGRQFSNSRSEMNVSTLELGDSALYLCASSRQGSSNTGELFFGEGSRLTVL.

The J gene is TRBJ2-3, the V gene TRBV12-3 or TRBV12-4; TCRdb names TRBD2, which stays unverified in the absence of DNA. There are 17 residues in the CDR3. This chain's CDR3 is CASRTTGSGSRTDTQYF.

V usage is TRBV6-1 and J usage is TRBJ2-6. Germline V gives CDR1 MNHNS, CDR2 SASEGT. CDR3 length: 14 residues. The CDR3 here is CASSEAGRANVLTF.

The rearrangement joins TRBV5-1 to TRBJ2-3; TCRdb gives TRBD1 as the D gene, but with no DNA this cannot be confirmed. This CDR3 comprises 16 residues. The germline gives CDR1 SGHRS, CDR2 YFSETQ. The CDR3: CASSSQTGGRTDTQYF. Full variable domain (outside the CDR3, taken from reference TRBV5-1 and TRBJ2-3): KAGVTQTPRYLIKTRGQQVTLSCSPISGHRSVSWYQQTPGQGLQFLFEYFSETQRNKGNFPGRFSGRQFSNSRSEMNVSTLELGDSALYLCASSSQTGGRTDTQYFGPGTRLTVL.

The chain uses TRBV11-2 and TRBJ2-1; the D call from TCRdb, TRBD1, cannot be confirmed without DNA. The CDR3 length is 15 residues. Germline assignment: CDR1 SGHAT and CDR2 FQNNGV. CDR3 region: CASSLESGFGGAQFF.

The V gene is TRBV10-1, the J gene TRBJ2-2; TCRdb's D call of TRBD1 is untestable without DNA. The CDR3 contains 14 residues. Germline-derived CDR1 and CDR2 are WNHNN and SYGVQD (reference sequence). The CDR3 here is CASSNRDVSGELFF.

The CDR3 loop is CASSWEQGSDTQYF. This sequence joins TRBV28 and TRBJ2-3; without DNA, the TCRdb call of TRBD1 cannot be checked. The CDR3 spans 14 residues. Germline assignment: CDR1 MDHEN and CDR2 SYDVKM. The full variable domain, its missing parts supplied by reference TRBV28 and TRBJ2-3, is DVKVTQSSRYLVKRTGEKVFLECVQDMDHENMFWYRQDPGLGLRLIYFSYDVKMKEKGDIPEGYSVSREKKERFSLILESASTNQTSMYLCASSWEQGSDTQYFGPGTRLTVL.

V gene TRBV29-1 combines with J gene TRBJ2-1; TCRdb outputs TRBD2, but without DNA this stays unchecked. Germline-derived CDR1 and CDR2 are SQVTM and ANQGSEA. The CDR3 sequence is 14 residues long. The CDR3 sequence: CSVEGLAGLGFEFF.

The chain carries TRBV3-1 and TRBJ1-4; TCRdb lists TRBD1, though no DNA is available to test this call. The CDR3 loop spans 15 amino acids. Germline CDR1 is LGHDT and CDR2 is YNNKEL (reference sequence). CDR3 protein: CASSPDGQGGEKLFF.

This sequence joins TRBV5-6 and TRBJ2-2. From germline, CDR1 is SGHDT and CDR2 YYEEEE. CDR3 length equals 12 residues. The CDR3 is CASSLAVGELFF.

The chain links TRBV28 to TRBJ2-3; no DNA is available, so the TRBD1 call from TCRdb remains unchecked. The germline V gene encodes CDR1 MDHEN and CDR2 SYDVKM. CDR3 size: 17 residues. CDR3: CASSIQRGQGARDTQYF.

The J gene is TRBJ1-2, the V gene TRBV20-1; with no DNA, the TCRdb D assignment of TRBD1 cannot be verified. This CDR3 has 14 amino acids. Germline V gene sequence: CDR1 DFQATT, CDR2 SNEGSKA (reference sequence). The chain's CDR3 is CSALDRQYLYGYTF.

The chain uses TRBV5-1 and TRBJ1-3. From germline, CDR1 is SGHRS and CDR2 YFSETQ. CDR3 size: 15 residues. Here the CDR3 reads CASSLVSDLGNTIYF.

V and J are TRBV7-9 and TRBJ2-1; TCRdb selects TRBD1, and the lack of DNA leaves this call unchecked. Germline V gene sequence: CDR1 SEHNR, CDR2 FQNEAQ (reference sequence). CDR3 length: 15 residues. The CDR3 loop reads CASSLVGRDVNEQFF.

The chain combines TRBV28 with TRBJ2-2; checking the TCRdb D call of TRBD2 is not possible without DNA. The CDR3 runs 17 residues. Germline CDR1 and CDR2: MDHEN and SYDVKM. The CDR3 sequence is CASSLVPSGRAVGELFF.

CDR3 in amino acids: CASSSDVGQETQYF. This chain uses TRBV7-7 with TRBJ2-5. The CDR3 loop spans 14 amino acids. CDR1 and CDR2 from the germline V gene are SSHAT and FNYEAQ (reference sequence).

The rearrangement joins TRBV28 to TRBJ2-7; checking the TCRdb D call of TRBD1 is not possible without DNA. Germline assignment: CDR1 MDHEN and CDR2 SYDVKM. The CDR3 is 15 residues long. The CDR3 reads CASSFSPGQGGEQYF.

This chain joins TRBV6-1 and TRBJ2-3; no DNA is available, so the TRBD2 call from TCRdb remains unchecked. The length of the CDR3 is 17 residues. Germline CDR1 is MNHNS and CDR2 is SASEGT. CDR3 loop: CASSLTRLAGLKDTQYF.

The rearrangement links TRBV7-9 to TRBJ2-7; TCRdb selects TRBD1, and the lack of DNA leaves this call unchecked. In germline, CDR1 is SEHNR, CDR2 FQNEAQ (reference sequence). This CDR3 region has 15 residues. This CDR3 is CASSLAAGTFYEQYF. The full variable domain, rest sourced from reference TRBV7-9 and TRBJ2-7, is DTGVSQNPRHKITKRGQNVTFRCDPISEHNRLYWYRQTLGQGPEFLTYFQNEAQLEKSRLLSDRFSAERPKGSFSTLEIQRTEQGDSAMYLCASSLAAGTFYEQYFGPGTRLTVT.

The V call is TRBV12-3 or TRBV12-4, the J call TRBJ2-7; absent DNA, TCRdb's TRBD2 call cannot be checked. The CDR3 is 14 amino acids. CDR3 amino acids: CASTAGAEVHEQYF.

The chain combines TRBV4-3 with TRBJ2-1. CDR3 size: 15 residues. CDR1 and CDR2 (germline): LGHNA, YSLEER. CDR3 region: CASSQDSDSYNEQFF.

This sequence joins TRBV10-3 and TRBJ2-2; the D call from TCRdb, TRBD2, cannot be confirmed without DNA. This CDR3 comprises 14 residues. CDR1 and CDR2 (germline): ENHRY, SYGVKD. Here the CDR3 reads CAISVTEGTGELFF.

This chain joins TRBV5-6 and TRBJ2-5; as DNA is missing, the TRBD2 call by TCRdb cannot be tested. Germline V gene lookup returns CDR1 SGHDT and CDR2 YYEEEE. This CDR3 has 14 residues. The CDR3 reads CASSFRRDGETQYF. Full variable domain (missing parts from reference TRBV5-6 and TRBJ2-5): DAGVTQSPTHLIKTRGQQVTLRCSPKSGHDTVSWYQQALGQGPQFIFQYYEEEERQRGNFPDRFSGHQFPNYSSELNVNALLLGDSALYLCASSFRRDGETQYFGPGTRLLVL.

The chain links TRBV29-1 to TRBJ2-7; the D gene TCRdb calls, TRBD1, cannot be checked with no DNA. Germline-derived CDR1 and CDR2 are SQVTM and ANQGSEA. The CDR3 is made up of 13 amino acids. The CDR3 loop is CSGTTGTVYEQYF.

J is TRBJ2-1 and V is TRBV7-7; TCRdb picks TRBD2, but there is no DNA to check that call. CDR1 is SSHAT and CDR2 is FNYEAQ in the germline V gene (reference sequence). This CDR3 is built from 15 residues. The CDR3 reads CASSFSAGLNNEQFF.

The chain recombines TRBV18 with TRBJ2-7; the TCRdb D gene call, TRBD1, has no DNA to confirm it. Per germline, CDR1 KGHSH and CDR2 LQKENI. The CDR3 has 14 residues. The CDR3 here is CASSPQDLRVEQYF. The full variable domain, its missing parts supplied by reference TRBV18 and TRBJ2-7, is NAGVMQNPRHLVRRRGQEARLRCSPMKGHSHVYWYRQLPEEGLKFMVYLQKENIIDESGMPKERFSAEFPKEGPSILRIQQVVRGDSAAYFCASSPQDLRVEQYFGPGTRLTVT.

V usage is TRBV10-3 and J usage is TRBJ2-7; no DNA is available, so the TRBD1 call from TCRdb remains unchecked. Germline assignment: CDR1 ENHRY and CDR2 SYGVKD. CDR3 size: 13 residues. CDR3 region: CAIRPPGMNEQYF.

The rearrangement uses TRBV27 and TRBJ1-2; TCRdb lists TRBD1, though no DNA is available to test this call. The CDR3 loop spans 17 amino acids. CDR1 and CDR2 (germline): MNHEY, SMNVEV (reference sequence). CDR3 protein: CASSPGWGREVVYGYTF.